The 27 T cell receptor beta chains presented below share a single source sample, sequenced in a study of PD-1 blockade in classical Hodgkin lymphoma. Data came from immunoSEQ multiplex PCR; TCRdb stores just in-frame clones and leaves some out. The repertoire holds approximately 99,000 clones, with roughly nine tenths as singletons. All patients relapsed after autologous stem cell transplantation, and brentuximab vedotin exposure varied. The sample was peripheral blood mononuclear cells (PBMCs), taken before the second cycle of nivolumab. The receptors derive from a human donor with classical Hodgkin lymphoma.

This clone was observed a single time. The chain links TRBV29-1 to TRBJ1-2, with 7 bases that match TRBD1. The V segment lost 6 bases and the J segment 3 bases; nucleotides outside the gene matches: 13. This CDR3 has 15 residues. In germline, CDR1 is SQVTM, CDR2 ANQGSEA. The CDR3 region has the DNA TGCAGCGTCCCCAACCGACAGGGTGTTGACTATGGCTACACCTTC. Translating gives CSVPNRQGVDYGYTF.

The rearrangement links TRBV16 to TRBJ1-2; D remains unclear. Germline CDR1 and CDR2: KGHSY and FQNENV. V was cut by 0 bases and J by 5 bases, with 13 bases left in between. This CDR3 contains 15 residues. The CDR3 spells CASSQSADLQYGYTF. CDR3 bases: TGTGCCAGCAGCCAATCCGCAGACCTTCAATATGGCTACACCTTC.

The sample holds one count of this clone. This sequence joins TRBV27 and TRBJ2-3, with D unclear. Trimming left V 3 bases short and J 1 base short, with 5 bases between. CDR1 and CDR2 (germline): MNHEY, SMNVEV (reference sequence). This CDR3 has 13 residues. CDR3 protein: CASSFYGTDTQYF. CDR3 DNA sequence: TGTGCCAGCAGTTTCTATGGCACAGATACGCAGTATTTT.

The chain uses TRBV19 and TRBJ2-7; perhaps TRBD1 as D (6 bases). There are 16 residues in the CDR3. Germline CDR1 LNHDA, CDR2 SQIVND (reference sequence). V was trimmed by 3 bases and J by 1 base, leaving 16 bases between them. Written as DNA, the CDR3 is TGTGCCAGTAGTATCTCAGGGGCGAGGGGGTCCTACGAGCAGTACTTC. This encodes CASSISGARGSYEQYF. The whole variable domain, filled in from reference TRBV19 and TRBJ2-7, reads DGGITQSPKYLFRKEGQNVTLSCEQNLNHDAMYWYRQDPGQGLRLIYYSQIVNDFQKGDIAEGYSVSREKKESFPLTVTSAQKNPTAFYLCASSISGARGSYEQYFGPGTRLTVT.

V is TRBV6-1 and J is TRBJ2-3; possibly TRBD2 for D (5 bases). Germline CDR1 reads MNHNS; CDR2 reads SASEGT. Trimming stripped 7 bases from V and 0 bases from J, with 14 bases between. CDR3 length: 15 residues. In nucleotides, the CDR3 is TGTGCCAGCACACTTAATCGCGGGAGCACAGATACGCAGTATTTT. Its protein product is CASTLNRGSTDTQYF.

This clone was detected a few times. The J gene is TRBJ2-5, the V gene TRBV5-1, with D maybe TRBD2 (6 bases). The V gene lost 0 bases and the J gene lost 5 bases, with 26 bases spanning the gap. Germline loops: CDR1 SGHRS, CDR2 YFSETQ. This CDR3 is built from 19 residues. The CDR3 sequence: CASSLEFRNRGGIGETQYF. Here the CDR3 DNA reads TGCGCCAGCAGCTTGGAGTTTAGGAACCGGGGCGGGATTGGGGAGACCCAGTACTTC.

This clone was detected once. The chain links TRBV27 to TRBJ2-7; the D gene is possibly TRBD2 (5 bases). Germline CDR1 reads MNHEY; CDR2 reads SMNVEV (reference sequence). CDR3 size: 16 residues. Trimming removed 7 bases from V and 6 bases from J, with 25 bases in between. CDR3 region: CASTSGNAGGSSEQYF. CDR3 coding DNA: TGTGCCAGCACCTCAGGAAATGCGGGCGGGTCATCCGAGCAGTACTTC.

This clone is a singleton in its sample. V is TRBV4-3 and J is TRBJ2-7; 8 bases agree with TRBD1. This CDR3 comprises 12 residues. Looked up from germline, CDR1 is LGHNA and CDR2 is YSLEER. Trimming cost V 4 bases and J 5 bases; bases outside gene matches: 1. The CDR3 reads CASSPTGDEQYF. In nucleotides, the CDR3 is TGCGCCAGCAGCCCGACAGGGGACGAGCAGTACTTC.

This chain connects TRBV18 to TRBJ1-2; 9 bases are shared with TRBD1. Trimming removed 2 bases from V and 0 bases from J; junction bases left unmatched: 13. The CDR3 spans 19 residues. The V gene's germline CDR1 is KGHSH and CDR2 LQKENI. The DNA of the CDR3 is TGTGCCAGCTCACCATTTTACGGGACAGGGCTGGCCCCTAACTATGGCTACACCTTC. The encoded protein is CASSPFYGTGLAPNYGYTF.

The chain carries TRBV5-4 and TRBJ2-2; either TRBD1 or TRBD2 may fit D (5 bases each). CDR3 length: 16 amino acids. Germline V gene data show CDR1 as SGHNT and CDR2 as YYREEE (reference sequence). Trimming left V 4 bases short and J 3 bases short, with 16 bases between. CDR3 in amino acids: CASSRIGGYDTGELFF. The DNA of the CDR3 is TGTGCCAGCAGCCGAATTGGGGGATACGACACCGGGGAGCTGTTTTTT.

The chain employs TRBV6-5 and TRBJ2-7, with no clear D. The germline V gene has CDR1 MNHEY and CDR2 SVGAGI. V was trimmed by 0 bases and J by 6 bases, leaving 9 bases between them. The CDR3 runs 13 residues. CDR3 sequence (DNA): TGTGCCAGCAGTTACTCGGGCAGTTCCGAGCAGTACTTC. As protein: CASSYSGSSEQYF.

The rearrangement uses TRBV29-1 and TRBJ2-4; TRBD1 might be the D (5 bases). From germline, CDR1 is SQVTM and CDR2 ANQGSEA. CDR3 length: 14 amino acids. The V end was cut by 7 bases, the J end by 1 base, with 14 bases between. The CDR3 coding sequence is TGCAGCGCTCAAACAGGTTCTGCCAAAAACATTCAGTACTTC. It codes for CSAQTGSAKNIQYF.

This clone turned up a few times. The chain employs TRBV2 and TRBJ1-5, with 8 bases lining up with TRBD1. Germline V gene sequence: CDR1 SNHLY, CDR2 FYNNEI. With 4 bases clipped from V and 7 bases from J, the junction kept 9 bases outside the gene matches. This CDR3 is built from 15 residues. The CDR3 coding sequence is TGTGCCAGCAGTGCCCTCAGGGGGCGAGGCCAGCCCCAGCATTTT. Translated, it gives CASSALRGRGQPQHF.

This clone has only a few counts. In DNA form, the CDR3 reads TGCAGTGCTCGACAGGGCTACGAGCAGTACTTC. Protein sequence: CSARQGYEQYF. This chain connects TRBV20-1 to TRBJ2-7, with TRBD1 matching 7 bases. The V gene's germline CDR1 is DFQATT and CDR2 SNEGSKA (reference sequence). The CDR3 spans 11 residues. V lost 5 bases and J lost 3; bases outside the gene matches: 1.

This clone was recorded once. The chain carries TRBV5-1 and TRBJ1-6; tentatively, D is TRBD1 (6 bases). This CDR3 region has 15 residues. Germline-derived CDR1 and CDR2 are SGHRS and YFSETQ. With 3 bases removed from V and 6 bases from J, the gap between germline ends came to 13 bases. CDR3 in amino acids: CASSSDTGFNSPLHF. CDR3 bases: TGCGCCAGCAGCTCAGACACAGGGTTTAATTCACCCCTCCACTTT.

This sequence joins TRBV10-3 and TRBJ2-5; D not resolved. Trimming left V 3 bases short and J 7 bases short, with 12 bases between. The CDR3 covers 13 residues. Germline assignment: CDR1 ENHRY and CDR2 SYGVKD. The CDR3 coding sequence is TGTGCCATCAGTGACGCCGACCGAGGGACCCAGTACTTC. Its translation is CAISDADRGTQYF.

V is TRBV6-6 and J is TRBJ1-1; no reliable D call. Germline V gene data show CDR1 as MNHNY and CDR2 as SVGAGI (reference sequence). There are 13 residues in the CDR3. Trimming left V 0 bases short and J 7 bases short, with 9 bases between. The CDR3 reads CASSYSSGDEAFF. The DNA of the CDR3 is TGTGCCAGCAGTTACTCGAGTGGGGATGAAGCTTTCTTT.

Concerning this clone itself: One junction end disagrees with the germline gene, perhaps due to a read error. The gene calls are TRBV20-1 and TRBJ2-7, with D perhaps matching TRBD2 (6 bases). CDR3 size: 11 residues. The V gene's germline CDR1 is DFQATT and CDR2 SNEGSKA (reference sequence). CDR3 in amino acids: CSARLGGTATF. The CDR3 coding sequence is TGCAGTGCTAGATTGGGCGGGACTGCTACTTTC.

The rearrangement links TRBV7-9 to TRBJ1-1; no reliable D call. Germline CDR1 SEHNR, CDR2 FQNEAQ (reference sequence). The CDR3 extends over 10 amino acids. With 3 bases removed from V and 7 bases from J, the gap between germline ends came to 3 bases. In DNA form, the CDR3 reads TGTGCCAGCAGCTTCAGTGAAGCTTTCTTT. Its translation: CASSFSEAFF.

This clone occurred a few times. The chain has TRBV2 and TRBJ1-2; the D is unclear. Germline lookup yields CDR1 SNHLY and CDR2 FYNNEI. Deletions cut 3 bases from V and 2 bases from J, with 7 bases between. This CDR3 spans 13 amino acids. The CDR3 DNA reads as TGTGCCAGCAGTGACATGGACAACTATGGCTACACCTTC. It translates to CASSDMDNYGYTF.

The rearrangement uses TRBV27 and TRBJ2-7, with D possibly being TRBD1 or TRBD2 (6 bases each). Germline V CDR1 and CDR2: MNHEY, SMNVEV (reference sequence). Trimming pared 1 base from V and 3 bases from J, leaving 19 bases between. This CDR3 region has 17 residues. DNA of the CDR3: TGTGCCAGCAGTTTATTAGGGGGGCCGGAGACTTACTACGAGCAGTACTTC. It is translated as CASSLLGGPETYYEQYF.

V is TRBV4-2 and J is TRBJ2-1, with 12 bases aligning to TRBD2. CDR1 LGHNA and CDR2 YNFKEQ come from the germline V gene. The CDR3 has 16 amino acids. V lost 4 bases, J lost 4 bases, and 5 bases stayed unmatched. The CDR3 DNA is TGTGCCAGCAGCCCTCGACTAGCGGGAGTTTACAATGAGCAGTTCTTC. Translating it yields CASSPRLAGVYNEQFF.

The chain uses TRBV5-6 and TRBJ1-2; tentatively, D is TRBD1 (5 bases). The length of the CDR3 is 13 residues. The germline CDR1 and CDR2 sequences are SGHDT and YYEEEE. V was cut by 4 bases and J by 7 bases, with 14 bases left in between. This CDR3 reads CASSRSRRGGYTF. As DNA, the CDR3 is TGTGCCAGCAGCCGTTCGAGGAGGGGTGGCTACACCTTC.

Only one count was recorded for this clone. CDR3 loop: CASSLGTSGYNEQFF. The CDR3 DNA is TGTGCCAGCAGCCTTGGGACTAGCGGATACAATGAGCAGTTCTTC. The chain joins TRBV6-5 to TRBJ2-1, with 11 bases lining up with TRBD2. The CDR3 spans 15 residues. Germline V gives CDR1 MNHEY, CDR2 SVGAGI. The ends lost 6 bases at V and 4 bases at J; junction bases unmatched: 5.

The V call is TRBV18, the J call TRBJ1-4; a weak D match, TRBD1 (5 bases). The V end lost 6 bases, the J end lost 8 bases, and 13 bases lay between the germline ends. Germline CDR1 is KGHSH and CDR2 is LQKENI. The CDR3 totals 13 residues. The CDR3 spells CASSGDVREKLFF. CDR3 in DNA: TGTGCCAGCTCCGGGGACGTGAGAGAAAAACTGTTTTTT.

The chain joins TRBV7-9 to TRBJ1-5; no definite D call. Germline CDR1 reads SEHNR; CDR2 reads FQNEAQ (reference sequence). V gave up 5 bases and J gave up 0 bases, with 20 bases separating them. The CDR3 loop spans 18 amino acids. CDR3 amino acids: CASSPQRSGDYSNQPQHF. CDR3 DNA sequence: TGTGCCAGCAGCCCCCAGAGGTCCGGCGATTATAGCAATCAGCCCCAGCATTTT.

CDR3 DNA: TGTGCCAGCAGCTTAGCCGGGGACAGAAACACTGAAGCTTTCTTT. It specifies CASSLAGDRNTEAFF. The genes are TRBV7-9 and TRBJ1-1; TRBD1 matches 7 bases. Germline V CDR1 and CDR2: SEHNR, FQNEAQ (reference sequence). The V segment lost 0 bases and the J segment 2 bases; nucleotides outside the gene matches: 3. The CDR3 extends over 15 amino acids.